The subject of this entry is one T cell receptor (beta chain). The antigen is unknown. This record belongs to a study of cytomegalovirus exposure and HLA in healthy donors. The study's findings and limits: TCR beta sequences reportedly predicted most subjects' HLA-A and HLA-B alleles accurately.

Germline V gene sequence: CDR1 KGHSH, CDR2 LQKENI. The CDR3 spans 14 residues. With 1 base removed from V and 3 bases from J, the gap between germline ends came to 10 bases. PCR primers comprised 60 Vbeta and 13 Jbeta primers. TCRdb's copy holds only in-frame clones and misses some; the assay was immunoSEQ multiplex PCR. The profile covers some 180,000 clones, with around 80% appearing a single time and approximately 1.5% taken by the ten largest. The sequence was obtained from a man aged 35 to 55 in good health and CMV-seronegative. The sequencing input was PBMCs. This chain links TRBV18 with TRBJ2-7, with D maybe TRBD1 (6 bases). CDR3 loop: CASSPLRGHYEQYF. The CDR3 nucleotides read TGTGCCAGCTCACCACTCAGGGGCCACTACGAGCAGTACTTC.